One T cell receptor (beta chain) is described in this entry. Its antigen is currently unknown. Profiling relied on immunoSEQ multiplex PCR, and the TCRdb table lists in-frame clones only, not all of them. This repertoire shows roughly 80,000 clones, 85% to 95% found once; its top ten account for roughly 13%. This record comes from a study of OX40 agonist ivuxolimab in advanced cancers. Autoimmune disease history or systemic immunosuppression led to patient exclusion. Study observations and caveats: Which antigen the expanded peripheral T cells recognized is unknown.

Trimming left V 0 bases short and J 2 bases short, with 8 bases between. This CDR3 comprises 14 residues. The germline CDR1 and CDR2 sequences are LNHNV and YYDKDF (reference sequence). V and J are TRBV15 and TRBJ2-7; D not resolved. The source was CD4+ or CD8+ T cells sorted from blood, collected in a trial of the OX40 agonist ivuxolimab. This clonotype was sampled from an adult with an advanced solid tumor such as melanoma, head and neck, liver or kidney cancer. The CDR3 DNA reads as TGTGCCACCAGCAGAGAAGTCAGACCCTACGAGCAGTACTTC. Protein sequence: CATSREVRPYEQYF.